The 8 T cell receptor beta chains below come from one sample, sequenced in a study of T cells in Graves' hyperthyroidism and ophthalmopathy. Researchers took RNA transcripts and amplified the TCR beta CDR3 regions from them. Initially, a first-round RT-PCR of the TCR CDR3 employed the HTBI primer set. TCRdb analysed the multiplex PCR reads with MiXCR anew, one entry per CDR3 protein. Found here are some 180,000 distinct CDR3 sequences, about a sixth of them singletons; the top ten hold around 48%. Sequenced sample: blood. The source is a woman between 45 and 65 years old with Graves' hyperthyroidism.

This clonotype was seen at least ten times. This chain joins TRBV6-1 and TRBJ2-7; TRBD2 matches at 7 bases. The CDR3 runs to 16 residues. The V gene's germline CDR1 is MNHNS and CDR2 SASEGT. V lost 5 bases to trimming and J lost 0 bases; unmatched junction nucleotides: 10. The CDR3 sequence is CASSYDLAGRSYEQYF. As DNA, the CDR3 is TGTGCCAGCAGTTACGACTTAGCGGGCCGCTCCTACGAGCAGTACTTC.

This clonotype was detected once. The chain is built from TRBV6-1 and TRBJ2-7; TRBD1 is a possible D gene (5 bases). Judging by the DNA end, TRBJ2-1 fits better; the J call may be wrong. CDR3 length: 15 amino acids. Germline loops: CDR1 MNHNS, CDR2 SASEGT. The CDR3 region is CASSPLDRSSYEQFF. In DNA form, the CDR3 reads TGTGCCAGCAGTCCTTTAGACAGAAGCTCCTACGAGCAGTTCTTC.

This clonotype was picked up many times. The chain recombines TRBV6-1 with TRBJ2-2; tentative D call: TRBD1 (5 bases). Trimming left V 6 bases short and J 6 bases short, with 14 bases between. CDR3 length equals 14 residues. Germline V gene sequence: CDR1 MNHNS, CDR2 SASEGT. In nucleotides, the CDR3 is TGTGCCAGCAGATTGACAGACGACCCCGGGGAGCTGTTTTTT. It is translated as CASRLTDDPGELFF.

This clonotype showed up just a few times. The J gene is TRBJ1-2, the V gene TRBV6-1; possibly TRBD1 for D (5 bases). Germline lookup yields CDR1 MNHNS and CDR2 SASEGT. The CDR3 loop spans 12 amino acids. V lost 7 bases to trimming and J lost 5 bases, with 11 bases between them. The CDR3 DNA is TGTGCCAGCATGGGGGGGAATTATGGCTACACCTTC. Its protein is CASMGGNYGYTF.

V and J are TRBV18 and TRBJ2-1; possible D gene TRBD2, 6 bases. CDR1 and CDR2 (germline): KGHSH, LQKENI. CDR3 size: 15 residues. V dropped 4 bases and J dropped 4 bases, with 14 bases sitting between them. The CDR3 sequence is CASSQQGTPYNEQFF. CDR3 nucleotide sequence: TGTGCCAGCTCACAACAAGGGACTCCGTACAATGAGCAGTTCTTC.

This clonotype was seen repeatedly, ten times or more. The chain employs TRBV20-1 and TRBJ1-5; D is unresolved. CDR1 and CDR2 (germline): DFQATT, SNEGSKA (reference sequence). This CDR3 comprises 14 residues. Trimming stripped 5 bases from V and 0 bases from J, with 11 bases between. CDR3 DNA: TGCAGTGCTGCCAACATACTTAGCAATCAGCCCCAGCATTTT. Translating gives CSAANILSNQPQHF.

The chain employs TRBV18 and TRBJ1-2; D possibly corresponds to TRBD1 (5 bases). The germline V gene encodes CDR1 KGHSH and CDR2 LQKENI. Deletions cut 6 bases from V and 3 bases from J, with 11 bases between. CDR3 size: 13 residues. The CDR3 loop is CASSQGSDYGYTF. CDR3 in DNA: TGTGCCAGCTCCCAGGGCTCTGACTATGGCTACACCTTC. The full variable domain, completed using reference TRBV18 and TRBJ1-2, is NAGVMQNPRHLVRRRGQEARLRCSPMKGHSHVYWYRQLPEEGLKFMVYLQKENIIDESGMPKERFSAEFPKEGPSILRIQQVVRGDSAAYFCASSQGSDYGYTFGSGTRLTVV.

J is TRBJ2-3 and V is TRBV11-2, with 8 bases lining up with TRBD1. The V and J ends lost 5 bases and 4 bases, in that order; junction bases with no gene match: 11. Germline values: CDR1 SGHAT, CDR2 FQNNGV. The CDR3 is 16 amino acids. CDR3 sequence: CASSPRGQGKADTQYF. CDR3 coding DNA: TGTGCCAGCAGCCCCCGCGGACAGGGTAAAGCAGATACGCAGTATTTT.